These 28 T cell receptor beta chains originate from one sample sequenced in a study of cytomegalovirus exposure and HLA in healthy donors. PCR employed 60 Vbeta and 13 Jbeta primers. Assay used: immunoSEQ multiplex PCR; TCRdb lists only in-frame clones, some missing. This sample has about 120,000 clones, with roughly 80% found just once. The sample was PBMCs. These receptor sequences come from a woman under 40 in good health and CMV-seropositive.

This sequence joins TRBV27 and TRBJ2-3, with 8 bases fitting TRBD1. CDR3 size: 14 residues. Looked up from germline, CDR1 is MNHEY and CDR2 is SMNVEV (reference sequence). The trim removed 7 bases at V and 0 bases at J, leaving 3 bases unmatched. For the CDR3, the DNA is TGTGCCAGCAACAGGGGGGCAAGCACAGATACGCAGTATTTT. Translated: CASNRGASTDTQYF.

Written as DNA, the CDR3 is TGTGCCAGCAGCCTACAGGGAGGGGAGCTGTTTTTT. It yields the protein CASSLQGGELFF. This chain uses TRBV6-6 with TRBJ2-2; D perhaps matches TRBD1 (6 bases). Per germline, CDR1 MNHNY and CDR2 SVGAGI (reference sequence). The CDR3 length is 12 residues. Trimming cost V 6 bases and J 8 bases, with 10 bases left between them.

The chain has TRBV9 and TRBJ2-2; D unclear. Germline CDR1 reads SGDLS; CDR2 reads YYNGEE. Trimming left V 3 bases short and J 1 base short, with 7 bases between. CDR3 length: 14 amino acids. CDR3 loop: CASSGQLNTGELFF. In DNA, the CDR3 is TGTGCCAGCAGCGGCCAGTTGAACACCGGGGAGCTGTTTTTT.

The gene calls are TRBV27 and TRBJ2-7; TRBD1 aligns across 9 bases. The CDR3 is 14 amino acids. Germline-derived CDR1 and CDR2 are MNHEY and SMNVEV (reference sequence). The J segment lost 4 bases and the V segment lost 10 bases, leaving 11 bases of the junction unmatched. The CDR3 nucleotides are TGTGCCATCCTCGACCGGGACAGGGCTTACGAGCAGTACTTC. Encoded protein: CAILDRDRAYEQYF.

The V call is TRBV19, the J call TRBJ2-7; D call uncertain. The CDR3 totals 15 residues. Trimming pared 5 bases from V and 5 bases from J, leaving 19 bases between. Germline values: CDR1 LNHDA, CDR2 SQIVND (reference sequence). CDR3 amino acids: CASSLSPTGLHEQYF. CDR3 DNA sequence: TGTGCCAGTAGTCTTTCGCCGACTGGGTTACACGAGCAGTACTTC.

This clone was recorded a few times. The V call is TRBV4-2, the J call TRBJ1-1; TRBD1 is a possible D gene (6 bases). This CDR3 region has 13 residues. The V and J ends lost 8 bases and 5 bases respectively, with 15 bases between them. In germline, CDR1 is LGHNA, CDR2 YNFKEQ. The CDR3 DNA reads TGTGCCAGCCTAACGAAGGGGGTTACTGAAGCTTTCTTT. Translating gives CASLTKGVTEAFF.

V gene TRBV15 combines with J gene TRBJ1-6; a weak D match, TRBD1 (5 bases). Germline CDR1 LNHNV, CDR2 YYDKDF (reference sequence). CDR3 size: 17 residues. V was cut by 0 bases and J by 9 bases, with 18 bases left in between. CDR3 nucleotides: TGTGCCACCAGCAGAGATAAAGTTGCGACAGCAAGTTCACCCCTCCACTTT. It is translated as CATSRDKVATASSPLHF.

This chain connects TRBV5-1 to TRBJ2-7; TRBD1 matches 9 bases. CDR3 length: 14 amino acids. With V trimmed by 5 bases and J by 1 base, 4 bases remained unmatched. Germline V gives CDR1 SGHRS, CDR2 YFSETQ. The CDR3 nucleotides read TGCGCCAGCAGACAAGGACAGGGGTCCTACGAGCAGTACTTC. This sequence encodes CASRQGQGSYEQYF.

The chain recombines TRBV6-5 with TRBJ1-1, with TRBD1 matching 7 bases. J was trimmed by 1 base and V by 2 bases; bases with no gene match: 7. Germline CDR1 reads MNHEY; CDR2 reads SVGAGI. The CDR3 has 16 amino acids. CDR3 bases: TGTGCCAGCAGTTACCTAATAGGACAGGCGAACACTGAAGCTTTCTTT. It translates to CASSYLIGQANTEAFF.

The chain is built from TRBV5-1 and TRBJ2-5; 14 bases map to TRBD2. The CDR3 runs 15 residues. V dropped 3 bases and J dropped 5; count of bases not matched to a gene: 3. CDR1 is SGHRS, CDR2 YFSETQ, per germline. The chain's CDR3 is CASSSGLAGAETQYF. The CDR3 nucleotides read TGCGCCAGCAGCTCGGGACTAGCGGGGGCCGAGACCCAGTACTTC.

V is TRBV7-3 and J is TRBJ2-3, with D possibly TRBD1 on 5 matching bases. This CDR3 is 15 amino acids long. V dropped 2 bases and J dropped 0 bases, with 9 bases sitting between them. Germline V gives CDR1 SGHTA, CDR2 FQGTGA. The CDR3 reads CASSLGASSTDTQYF. The CDR3 DNA follows: TGTGCCAGCAGCTTAGGGGCATCTAGCACAGATACGCAGTATTTT.

This chain connects TRBV7-9 to TRBJ1-1; D is perhaps TRBD1 (5 bases). The V end was cut by 4 bases, the J end by 6 bases, with 12 bases between. Germline V CDR1 and CDR2: SEHNR, FQNEAQ (reference sequence). The CDR3 covers 13 residues. Here the CDR3 DNA reads TGTGCCAGCAGCTCCCGGACACCTCCTGAAGCTTTCTTT. Its protein product is CASSSRTPPEAFF.

The rearrangement uses TRBV4-2 and TRBJ2-2, with D possibly being TRBD2 (6 bases). Trimming stripped 0 bases from V and 6 bases from J, with 17 bases between. Germline CDR1 and CDR2: LGHNA and YNFKEQ. CDR3 length equals 17 residues. CDR3 amino acids: CASSQDRVGSGAGELFF. The CDR3 coding sequence is TGTGCCAGCAGCCAAGATCGGGTAGGGTCGGGGGCCGGGGAGCTGTTTTTT.

CDR3 in DNA: TGTGCCAGCACCTACCTCGGGGCAGATACGCAGTATTTT. Its protein is CASTYLGADTQYF. The chain links TRBV5-4 to TRBJ2-3, with TRBD2 as a possible D gene (5 bases). Per germline, CDR1 SGHNT and CDR2 YYREEE (reference sequence). Trimming took off 6 bases at V and 4 bases at J, with 12 bases between the two ends. This CDR3 has 13 residues.

V is TRBV5-1 and J is TRBJ2-5; D not resolved. This CDR3 is 14 amino acids long. Trimming pared 0 bases from V and 4 bases from J, leaving 10 bases between. CDR1 is SGHRS, CDR2 YFSETQ, per germline. The CDR3 reads CASSLGQRGETQYF. The DNA for the CDR3 is TGCGCCAGCAGCTTGGGTCAGCGAGGAGAGACCCAGTACTTC.

The chain couples TRBV28 to TRBJ1-1; 10 bases match TRBD1. Germline CDR1 and CDR2: MDHEN and SYDVKM. The CDR3 loop spans 14 amino acids. V shed 10 bases and J 0 bases; nucleotides not matched to a gene: 5. CDR3 region: CATGDRGLNTEAFF. The CDR3 DNA follows: TGTGCCACGGGGGACAGGGGCTTGAACACTGAAGCTTTCTTT.

The rearrangement links TRBV11-2 to TRBJ2-5, with 7 bases aligning to TRBD1. Trimming removed 4 bases from V and 7 bases from J; junction bases left unmatched: 9. The length of the CDR3 is 14 residues. The V gene's germline CDR1 is SGHAT and CDR2 FQNNGV. The CDR3 nucleotides are TGTGCCAGCAGCTCTAACGGGAACAGGGGGACCCAGTACTTC. It yields the protein CASSSNGNRGTQYF.

Regarding this clone: At one end the junction does not follow the germline gene, possibly because of a read error. The rearrangement links TRBV7-9 to TRBJ1-1; D is possibly TRBD1 (5 bases). The germline V gene has CDR1 SEHNR and CDR2 FQNEAQ (reference sequence). CDR3 length: 13 amino acids. CDR3 nucleotides: TGTTCCAGCAGCTTCGGGGGGGGTTCTGAAGCTTTCTTT. It is translated as CSSSFGGGSEAFF.

The J gene is TRBJ1-6, the V gene TRBV9; weak D call: TRBD1 (6 bases). Per germline, CDR1 SGDLS and CDR2 YYNGEE. The CDR3 is 15 residues long. Trimming took 0 bases from V and 8 from J, leaving 12 bases between them. The CDR3 bases are TGTGCCAGCAGCGTAGACCAGGGGATGGATTCACCCCTCCACTTT. The encoded protein is CASSVDQGMDSPLHF.

CDR3 region: CASSRGEQYF. The CDR3 nucleotides are TGTGCCAGCAGTAGGGGGGAGCAGTACTTC. The rearrangement uses TRBV28 and TRBJ2-7; tentatively, D is TRBD1 (6 bases). The CDR3 is made up of 10 amino acids. Germline loops: CDR1 MDHEN, CDR2 SYDVKM. V dropped 5 bases and J dropped 7 bases, with 6 bases sitting between them.

The chain combines TRBV4-3 with TRBJ2-2, with a possible D match to TRBD2 (6 bases). From germline, CDR1 is LGHNA and CDR2 YSLEER. The CDR3 spans 14 residues. V dropped 6 bases and J dropped 4 bases, with 12 bases sitting between them. CDR3 sequence: CASSPGGPTGELFF. The CDR3 DNA reads as TGCGCCAGCAGTCCCGGGGGACCCACCGGGGAGCTGTTTTTT.

In regard to this clone: The sample has other DNA sequences that encode this CDR3 too. The rearrangement uses TRBV28 and TRBJ1-2; D remains ambiguous. V lost 5 bases and J lost 7, with 17 bases in between. Germline V lookup: CDR1 MDHEN, CDR2 SYDVKM. This CDR3 region has 14 residues. CDR3 in DNA: TGTGCCAGCAGTCCAGCGGGAGAAGCGAGTGGCTACACCTTC. Its translation is CASSPAGEASGYTF.

This rearrangement joins TRBV2 to TRBJ1-5; tentative D call: TRBD1 (5 bases). This CDR3 has 15 residues. Trimming took off 6 bases at V and 0 bases at J, with 12 bases between the two ends. The germline V gene has CDR1 SNHLY and CDR2 FYNNEI. CDR3 in amino acids: CASRKGWDSNQPQHF. CDR3 DNA sequence: TGTGCCAGCAGGAAGGGGTGGGATAGCAATCAGCCCCAGCATTTT.

The chain employs TRBV27 and TRBJ2-7, with D perhaps TRBD1 (6 bases). The germline gives CDR1 MNHEY, CDR2 SMNVEV (reference sequence). The CDR3 length is 13 residues. V lost 4 bases and J lost 3, with 10 bases in between. The CDR3 spells CASSSRDNYEQYF. DNA for the CDR3: TGTGCCAGCAGTTCCCGGGACAACTACGAGCAGTACTTC.

The gene calls are TRBV9 and TRBJ2-5, with D possibly being TRBD1 (7 bases). Trimming cost V 1 base and J 5 bases, with 12 bases left between them. This CDR3 is built from 14 residues. Germline loops: CDR1 SGDLS, CDR2 YYNGEE. The CDR3, as DNA: TGTGCCAGCAGCGTATCCCCAGGGGGGGAGACCCAGTACTTC. It is translated as CASSVSPGGETQYF.

This chain uses TRBV4-1 with TRBJ2-5, with 9 bases lining up with TRBD1. The end of the DNA aligns better with TRBJ2-7, so the J call may be wrong. The CDR3 consists of 14 residues. Germline-derived CDR1 and CDR2 are MGHRA and YSYEKL. CDR3: CASSHRQGAYEQYF. The CDR3 DNA follows: TGCGCCAGCAGCCATAGACAGGGGGCCTACGAGCAGTACTTC.

In its sample, this clone was seen a few times. Other DNA sequences in the sample encode the same CDR3. The CDR3 is CASREGTEAFF. CDR3 in DNA: TGTGCCAGCCGCGAGGGCACTGAAGCTTTCTTT. V is TRBV2 and J is TRBJ1-1; D ambiguous. CDR3 length equals 11 residues. V was pared by 8 bases and J by 4 bases, with 8 bases between. Germline CDR1 reads SNHLY; CDR2 reads FYNNEI.

Comment on this clone: The junction shows a germline mismatch at one end, possibly a read error. DNA of the CDR3: TGTGCCAGCGGTTTGCGAGGATATAGCAATCAGCCCCAGCATTTT. It yields the protein CASGLRGYSNQPQHF. This rearrangement joins TRBV28 to TRBJ1-5; D call uncertain. The germline CDR1 and CDR2 sequences are MDHEN and SYDVKM. CDR3 length: 15 amino acids.